This T cell receptor (beta chain) was identified in a study of cytomegalovirus exposure and HLA in healthy donors. V shed 2 bases, J shed 5 bases, and the junction held 1 base outside the gene matches. The CDR3 runs to 14 residues. CDR1 and CDR2 from the germline V gene are SGHRS and YFSETQ. Concerning this clone: Antigen specificity is unknown.

Primers: 60 Vbeta forward and 13 Jbeta reverse. Repertoires were generated with immunoSEQ multiplex PCR, while TCRdb's copy carries only in-frame clones and drops some. The sample contains some 200,000 clones, 55% to 75% of which appear only once. The study's findings and limits: Later on, a genetic analysis was performed. It linked a missense variant in DCLRE1C with V- and J-gene trimming of TCR beta. Rates of TCR association differed by HLA locus in a later analysis, with DRB1 highest and HLA-C lowest.

The source is a man in his forties in good health and CMV-seropositive. The sample was PBMCs. The chain couples TRBV5-1 to TRBJ2-1; the match to TRBD1 covers 10 bases. The CDR3 DNA reads as TGCGCCAGCAGCTTAGGGACAGGGGACAATGAGCAGTTCTTC. The encoded protein is CASSLGTGDNEQFF.